This record concerns one T cell receptor beta chain sequence. Its target is unknown. The sample originates from a study of T cell responses to AZD1222 COVID-19 vaccine. Pooled together were second doses at about 4 or about 12 weeks. The CDR3 contains 14 residues. Trimming cost V 0 bases and J 0 bases, with 6 bases left between them. In germline, CDR1 is GTSNPN, CDR2 SVGIG (reference sequence). General study findings and limits: Vaccine-related CD4 TCRs covered spike, predominating at 160-218 and 743-854. Elevations in Spike-specific TCR breadth and depth followed administration of two AZD1222 doses.

Using immunoSEQ multiplex PCR, the repertoire was profiled, and TCRdb retains in-frame clones only, with some absent. The data show around 180,000 clones, 94% seen once. This specimen consisted of peripheral blood, obtained 28 days after the second AZD1222 dose. The sequence was collected from an adult who received the AZD1222 COVID-19 vaccine. The chain couples TRBV30 to TRBJ1-3; D is uncertain. The CDR3 here is CAWSVGFSGNTIYF. The CDR3 DNA reads TGTGCCTGGAGTGTTGGCTTCTCTGGAAACACCATATATTTT.